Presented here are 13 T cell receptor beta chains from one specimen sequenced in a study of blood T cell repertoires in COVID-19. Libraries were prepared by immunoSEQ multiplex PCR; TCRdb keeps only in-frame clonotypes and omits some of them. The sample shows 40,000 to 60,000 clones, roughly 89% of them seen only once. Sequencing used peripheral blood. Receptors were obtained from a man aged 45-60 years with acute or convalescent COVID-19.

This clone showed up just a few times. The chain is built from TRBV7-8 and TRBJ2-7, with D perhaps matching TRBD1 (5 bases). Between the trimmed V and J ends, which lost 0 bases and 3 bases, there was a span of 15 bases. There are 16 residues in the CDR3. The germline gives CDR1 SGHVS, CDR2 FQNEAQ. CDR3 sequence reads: CASSLALQAPYYEQYF. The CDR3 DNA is TGTGCCAGCAGCTTAGCGTTACAGGCTCCCTACTACGAGCAGTACTTC.

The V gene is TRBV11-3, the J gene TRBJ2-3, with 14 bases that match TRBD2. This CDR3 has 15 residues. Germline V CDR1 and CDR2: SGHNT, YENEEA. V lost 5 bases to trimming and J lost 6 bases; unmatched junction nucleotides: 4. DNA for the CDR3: TGTGCCAGCAGCCCCCGGACTAGCGGGAGGGATACGCAGTATTTT. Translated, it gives CASSPRTSGRDTQYF.

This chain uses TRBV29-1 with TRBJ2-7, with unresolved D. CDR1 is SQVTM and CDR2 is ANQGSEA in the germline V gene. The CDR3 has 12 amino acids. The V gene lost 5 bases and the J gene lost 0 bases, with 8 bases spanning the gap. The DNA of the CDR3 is TGCAGCGTTTTGACAACCTCCTACGAGCAGTACTTC. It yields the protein CSVLTTSYEQYF.

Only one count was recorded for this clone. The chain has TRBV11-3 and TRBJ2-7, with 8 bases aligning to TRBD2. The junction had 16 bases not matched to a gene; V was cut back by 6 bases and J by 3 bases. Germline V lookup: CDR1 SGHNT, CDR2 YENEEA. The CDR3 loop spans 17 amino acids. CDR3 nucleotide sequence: TGTGCCAGCAGTGAGGGGTATACCGGGACTAGAGACTACGAGCAGTACTTC. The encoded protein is CASSEGYTGTRDYEQYF.

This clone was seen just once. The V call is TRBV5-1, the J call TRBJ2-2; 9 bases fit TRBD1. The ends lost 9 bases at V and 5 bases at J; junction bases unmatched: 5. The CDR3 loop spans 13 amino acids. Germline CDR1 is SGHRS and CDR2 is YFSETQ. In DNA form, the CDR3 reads TGCGCCACCCGACAGGGGGGGACCGGGGAGCTGTTTTTT. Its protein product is CATRQGGTGELFF. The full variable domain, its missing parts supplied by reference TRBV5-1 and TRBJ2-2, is KAGVTQTPRYLIKTRGQQVTLSCSPISGHRSVSWYQQTPGQGLQFLFEYFSETQRNKGNFPGRFSGRQFSNSRSEMNVSTLELGDSALYLCATRQGGTGELFFGEGSRLTVL.

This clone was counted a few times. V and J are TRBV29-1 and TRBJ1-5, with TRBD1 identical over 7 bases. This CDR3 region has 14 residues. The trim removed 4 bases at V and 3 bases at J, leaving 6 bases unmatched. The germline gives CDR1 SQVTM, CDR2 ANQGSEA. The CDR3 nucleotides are TGCAGCGTTGTAGTTACAGGGGCCAATCAGCCCCAGCATTTT. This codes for CSVVVTGANQPQHF.

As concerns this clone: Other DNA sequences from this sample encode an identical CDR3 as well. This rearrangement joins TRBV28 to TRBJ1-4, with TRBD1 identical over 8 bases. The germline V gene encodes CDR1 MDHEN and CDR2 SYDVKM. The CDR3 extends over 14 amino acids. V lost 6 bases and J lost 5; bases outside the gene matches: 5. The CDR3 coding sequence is TGTGCCAGCAGAACACAGGGGGGAAATGAAAAACTGTTTTTT. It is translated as CASRTQGGNEKLFF.

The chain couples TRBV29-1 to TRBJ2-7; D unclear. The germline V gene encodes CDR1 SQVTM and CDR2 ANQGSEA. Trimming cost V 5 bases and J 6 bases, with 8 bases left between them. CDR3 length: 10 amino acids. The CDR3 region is CSVSGVEQYF. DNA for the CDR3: TGCAGCGTTTCTGGAGTCGAGCAGTACTTC.

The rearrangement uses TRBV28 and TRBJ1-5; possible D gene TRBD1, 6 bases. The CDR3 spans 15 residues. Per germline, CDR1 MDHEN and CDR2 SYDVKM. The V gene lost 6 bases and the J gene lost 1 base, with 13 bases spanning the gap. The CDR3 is CASSRRGGSNQPQHF. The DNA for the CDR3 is TGTGCCAGCAGCCGGAGGGGGGGGAGCAATCAGCCCCAGCATTTT.

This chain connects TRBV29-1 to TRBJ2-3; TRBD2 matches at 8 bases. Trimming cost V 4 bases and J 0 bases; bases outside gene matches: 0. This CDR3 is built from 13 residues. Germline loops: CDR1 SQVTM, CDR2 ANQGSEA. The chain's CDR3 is CSVASGSTDTQYF. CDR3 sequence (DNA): TGCAGCGTTGCTAGCGGGAGCACAGATACGCAGTATTTT.

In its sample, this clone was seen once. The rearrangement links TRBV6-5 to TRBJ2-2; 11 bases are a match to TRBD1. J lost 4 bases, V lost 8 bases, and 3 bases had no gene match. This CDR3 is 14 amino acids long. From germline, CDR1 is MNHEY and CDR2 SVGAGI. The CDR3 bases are TGTGCCAGCTCCGGGACAGGGGGCACCGGGGAGCTGTTTTTT. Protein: CASSGTGGTGELFF.

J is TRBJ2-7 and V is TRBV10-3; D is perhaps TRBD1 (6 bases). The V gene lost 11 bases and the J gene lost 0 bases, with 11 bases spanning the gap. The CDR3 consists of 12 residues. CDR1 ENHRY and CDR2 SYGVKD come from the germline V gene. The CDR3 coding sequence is TGTGCCTCCTGGGACAACTCCTACGAGCAGTACTTC. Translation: CASWDNSYEQYF.

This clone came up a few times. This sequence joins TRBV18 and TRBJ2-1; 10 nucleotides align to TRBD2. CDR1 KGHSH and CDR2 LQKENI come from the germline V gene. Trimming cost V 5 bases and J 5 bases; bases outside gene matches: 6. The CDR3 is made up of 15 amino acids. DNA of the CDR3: TGTGCCAGCTCAAGACGGACTAGCGGAAACAATGAGCAGTTCTTC. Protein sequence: CASSRRTSGNNEQFF.